This T cell receptor (beta chain) was retrieved from a study of cytomegalovirus exposure and HLA in healthy donors. Findings of the study overall: A reported reduction in N-insertions relative to the approximately 640-donor mean was seen in an Asian-associated ancestry cluster in a later analysis. Cytomegalovirus status, reportedly, was diagnosed with high specificity and sensitivity by the classifier.

Turning to this clone: Its matching antigen is unknown.

PCR amplification relied on 60 Vbeta primers (plus 13 Jbeta primers). Using immunoSEQ multiplex PCR, the repertoire was profiled, and TCRdb retains in-frame clones only, with some absent. This listing includes about 96,000 clones. Germline loops: CDR1 SQVTM, CDR2 ANQGSEA. J was trimmed by 1 base and V by 3 bases; bases with no gene match: 3. The CDR3 has 14 amino acids. Material for sequencing was PBMCs. The clonotype was recovered from a woman in her thirties in good health and CMV-seronegative. The V call is TRBV29-1, the J call TRBJ2-7; 10 bases align to TRBD1. The CDR3 spells CSVEGDRGSYEQYF. Written as DNA, the CDR3 is TGCAGCGTTGAGGGGGACAGGGGTTCCTACGAGCAGTACTTC.